This note documents a single T cell receptor (beta chain) sequence. The antigen remains undetermined. J gave up 2 bases and V 5 bases, and 10 bases lay outside the gene matches. The CDR3 has 16 residues. Germline CDR1 is SGHAT and CDR2 is FQNNGV. This sample was taken from a study of immune evolution from preneoplasia to lung adenocarcinoma. H&E slides confirmed each diagnosis, reviewed by two pathologists independently. Sequencing was performed with immunoSEQ multiplex PCR; in TCRdb, only in-frame clones are kept and a portion is missing. The data hold 37,000 or so clones, with roughly 74% observed a single time. General study points: Normal lung had the highest top T cell clone frequencies. Normal lung had highest clonality; later lesions appeared denser, more diverse.

Specimen: FFPE invasive lung adenocarcinoma tissue. The clonotype comes from a person in their sixties with lung adenocarcinoma. The rearrangement links TRBV11-2 to TRBJ2-7, with 9 bases that match TRBD2. CDR3 sequence: CASSPRTSAYTYEQYF. CDR3 DNA sequence: TGTGCCAGCAGCCCCCGGACTAGCGCATATACCTACGAGCAGTACTTC.